The clone carrying this T cell receptor (beta chain) came up many times. Its specificity is unknown. A sample of blood taken at first hyperthyroidism diagnosis preceded any ophthalmopathy symptoms. Amplified regions were TCR beta CDR3 sequences from RNA transcripts. Initially, a first-round RT-PCR of the TCR CDR3 employed the HTBI primer set. TCRdb reprocessed the multiplex PCR reads via MiXCR and lists one record per CDR3 protein. The sample gives a few hundred thousand distinct CDR3 sequences, 13% to 15% of which show up once; more than 30% is in the top ten. These data originate in a study of T cells in Graves' hyperthyroidism and ophthalmopathy. Study observations and caveats: In simple terms, a model built on 13 V-J features told ophthalmopathy apart from stable hyperthyroidism. Blood samples included most of the expanded thyroid clonotypes exceeding 0.001.

Material: blood. The sequence was collected from a woman between 45 and 65 years old with Graves' hyperthyroidism that later progressed to Graves' ophthalmopathy.

CDR3 sequence reads: CASSPRQGAQPQHF. Here the CDR3 DNA reads TGTGCCAGCAGTCCGCGACAGGGGGCTCAGCCCCAGCATTTT. The chain has TRBV27 and TRBJ1-5; 10 bases are shared with TRBD1. The length of the CDR3 is 14 residues. Trimming took 5 bases from V and 6 from J; bases not matched to a gene: 4. CDR1 MNHEY and CDR2 SMNVEV come from the germline V gene (reference sequence).